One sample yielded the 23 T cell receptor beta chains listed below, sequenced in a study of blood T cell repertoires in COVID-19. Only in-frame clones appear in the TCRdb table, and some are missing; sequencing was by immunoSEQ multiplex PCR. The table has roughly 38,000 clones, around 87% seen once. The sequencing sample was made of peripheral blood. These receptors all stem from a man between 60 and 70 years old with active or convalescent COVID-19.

The CDR3: CASSPRGRGEAFF. CDR3 DNA sequence: TGTGCCAGCAGCCCCAGGGGGCGCGGCGAAGCTTTCTTT. The chain couples TRBV5-6 to TRBJ1-1; 8 bases are a match to TRBD1. Trimming took 4 bases from V and 8 from J; bases not matched to a gene: 7. Per the germline V gene, CDR1 is SGHDT and CDR2 is YYEEEE. The length of the CDR3 is 13 residues.

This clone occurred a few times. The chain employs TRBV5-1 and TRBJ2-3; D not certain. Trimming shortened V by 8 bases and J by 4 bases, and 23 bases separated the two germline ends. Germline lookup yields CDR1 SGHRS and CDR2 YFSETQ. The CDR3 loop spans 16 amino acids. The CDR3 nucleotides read TGCGCCAGACCCCCACCCGTCGACGGAGTGGCAGATACGCAGTATTTT. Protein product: CARPPPVDGVADTQYF.

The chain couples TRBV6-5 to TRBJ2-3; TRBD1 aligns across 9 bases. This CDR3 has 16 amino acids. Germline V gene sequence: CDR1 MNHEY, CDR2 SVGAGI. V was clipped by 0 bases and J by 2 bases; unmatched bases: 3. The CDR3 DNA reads TGTGCCAGCAGTTACTCTGGGACAGGGACCACAGATACGCAGTATTTT. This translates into CASSYSGTGTTDTQYF.

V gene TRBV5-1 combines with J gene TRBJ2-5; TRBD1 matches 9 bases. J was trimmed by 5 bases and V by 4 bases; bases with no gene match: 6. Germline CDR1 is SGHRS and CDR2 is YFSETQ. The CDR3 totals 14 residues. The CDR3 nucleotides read TGCGCCAGCAGCACGGGACAGGGCAGGGAGACCCAGTACTTC. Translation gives CASSTGQGRETQYF.

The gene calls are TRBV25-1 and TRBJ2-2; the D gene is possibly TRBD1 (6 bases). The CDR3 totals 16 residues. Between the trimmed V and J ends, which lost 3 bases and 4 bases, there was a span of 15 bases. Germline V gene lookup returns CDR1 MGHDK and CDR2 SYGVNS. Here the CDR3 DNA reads TGTGCCAGCAGTGATCCCGGGACATATAGCACCGGGGAGCTGTTTTTT. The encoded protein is CASSDPGTYSTGELFF.

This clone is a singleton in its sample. The CDR3 loop is CAWRRRSGASYNEQFF. CDR3 sequence (DNA): TGTGCCTGGAGGAGGCGGTCGGGAGCGTCTTACAATGAGCAGTTCTTC. The chain links TRBV30 to TRBJ2-1; a weak D match, TRBD2 (6 bases). The CDR3 loop spans 16 amino acids. The germline V and J ends were trimmed by 3 bases and 4 bases, with 19 bases remaining between them. Per germline, CDR1 GTSNPN and CDR2 SVGIG (reference sequence).

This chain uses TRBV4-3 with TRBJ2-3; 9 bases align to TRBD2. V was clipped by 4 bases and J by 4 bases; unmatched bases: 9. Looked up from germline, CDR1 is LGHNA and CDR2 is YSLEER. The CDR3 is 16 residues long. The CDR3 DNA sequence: TGCGCCAGCAGCCCCGGGGTAGCGGGAGCGTCAGATACGCAGTATTTT. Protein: CASSPGVAGASDTQYF.

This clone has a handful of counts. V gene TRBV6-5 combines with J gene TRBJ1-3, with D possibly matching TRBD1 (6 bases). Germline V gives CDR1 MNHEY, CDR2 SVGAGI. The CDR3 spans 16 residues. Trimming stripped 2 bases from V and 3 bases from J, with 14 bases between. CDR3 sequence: CASSYGMDSRGNTIYF. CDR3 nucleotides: TGTGCCAGCAGTTACGGGATGGACAGCCGTGGAAACACCATATATTTT.

CDR3 in amino acids: CASSWTGTSGRGATDTQYF. The CDR3 nucleotides are TGCGCCAGCAGCTGGACCGGGACTAGCGGGAGGGGAGCCACAGATACGCAGTATTTT. The J gene is TRBJ2-3, the V gene TRBV5-1; 16 bases align to TRBD2. The trim removed 3 bases at V and 2 bases at J, leaving 9 bases unmatched. This CDR3 is 19 amino acids long. In germline, CDR1 is SGHRS, CDR2 YFSETQ.

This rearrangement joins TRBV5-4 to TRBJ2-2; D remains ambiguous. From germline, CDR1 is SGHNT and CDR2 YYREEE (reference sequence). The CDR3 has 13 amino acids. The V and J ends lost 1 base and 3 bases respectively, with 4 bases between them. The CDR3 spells CASSLRDTGELFF. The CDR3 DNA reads TGTGCCAGCAGCTTGCGTGACACCGGGGAGCTGTTTTTT.

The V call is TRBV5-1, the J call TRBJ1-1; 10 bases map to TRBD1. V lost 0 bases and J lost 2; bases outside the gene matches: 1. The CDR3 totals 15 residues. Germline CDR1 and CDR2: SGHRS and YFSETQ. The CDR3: CASSLGDRGNTEAFF. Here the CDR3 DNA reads TGCGCCAGCAGCTTGGGGGACAGGGGTAACACTGAAGCTTTCTTT.

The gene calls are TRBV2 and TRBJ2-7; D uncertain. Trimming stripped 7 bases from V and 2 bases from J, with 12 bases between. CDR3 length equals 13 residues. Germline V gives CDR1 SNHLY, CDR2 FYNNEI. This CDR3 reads CASTGVFTYEQYF. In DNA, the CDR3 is TGTGCCAGCACAGGTGTTTTTACCTACGAGCAGTACTTC.

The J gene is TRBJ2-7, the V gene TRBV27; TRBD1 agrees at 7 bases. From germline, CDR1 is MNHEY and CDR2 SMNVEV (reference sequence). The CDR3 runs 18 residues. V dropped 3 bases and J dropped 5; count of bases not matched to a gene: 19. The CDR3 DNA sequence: TGTGCCAGCAGTTTTGGGGGCAGGGGGAGAGCCGGGACCAACGAGCAGTACTTC. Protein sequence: CASSFGGRGRAGTNEQYF.

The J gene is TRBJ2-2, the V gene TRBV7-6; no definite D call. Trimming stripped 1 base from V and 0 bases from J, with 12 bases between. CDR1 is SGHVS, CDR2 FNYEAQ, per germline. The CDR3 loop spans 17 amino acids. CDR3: CASSLGVRQANTGELFF. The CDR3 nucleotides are TGTGCCAGCAGCTTAGGAGTAAGGCAGGCGAACACCGGGGAGCTGTTTTTT.

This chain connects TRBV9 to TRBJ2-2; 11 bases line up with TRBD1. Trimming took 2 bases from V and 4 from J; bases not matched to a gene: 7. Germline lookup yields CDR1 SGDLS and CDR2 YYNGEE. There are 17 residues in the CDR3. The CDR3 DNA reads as TGTGCCAGCAGCGTTGGACAGGGGGCGCGCCTCACCGGGGAGCTGTTTTTT. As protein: CASSVGQGARLTGELFF.

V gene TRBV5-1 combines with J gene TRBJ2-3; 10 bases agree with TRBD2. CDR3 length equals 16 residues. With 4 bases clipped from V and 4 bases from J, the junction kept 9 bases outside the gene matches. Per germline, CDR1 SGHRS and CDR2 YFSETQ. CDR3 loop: CASSLTSGTGADTQYF. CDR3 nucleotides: TGCGCCAGCAGCCTCACTAGCGGGACGGGCGCAGATACGCAGTATTTT.

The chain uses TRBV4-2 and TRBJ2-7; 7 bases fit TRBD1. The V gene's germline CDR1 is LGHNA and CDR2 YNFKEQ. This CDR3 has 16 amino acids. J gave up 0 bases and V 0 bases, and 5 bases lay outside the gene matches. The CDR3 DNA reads TGTGCCAGCAGCCAAGAGGCGACAGGGAACTCCTACGAGCAGTACTTC. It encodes CASSQEATGNSYEQYF.

The CDR3 region is CASFARQGGAYEQYF. CDR3 bases: TGTGCCAGTTTCGCGAGACAGGGGGGGGCCTACGAGCAGTACTTC. This chain links TRBV6-5 with TRBJ2-7; 9 bases map to TRBD1. The CDR3 has 15 amino acids. The V segment lost 9 bases and the J segment 2 bases; nucleotides outside the gene matches: 11. Germline V gives CDR1 MNHEY, CDR2 SVGAGI.

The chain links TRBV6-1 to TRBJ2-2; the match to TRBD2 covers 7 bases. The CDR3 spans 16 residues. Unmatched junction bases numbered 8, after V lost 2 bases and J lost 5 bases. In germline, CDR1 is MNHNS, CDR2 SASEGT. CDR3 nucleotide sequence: TGTGCCAGCAGTGAAAGTCCCGGGGGGAGAACCGGGGAGCTGTTTTTT. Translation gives CASSESPGGRTGELFF.

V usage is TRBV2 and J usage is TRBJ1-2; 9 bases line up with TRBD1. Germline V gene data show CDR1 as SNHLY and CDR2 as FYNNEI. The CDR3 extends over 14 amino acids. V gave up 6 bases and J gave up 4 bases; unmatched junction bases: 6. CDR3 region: CASRATGGLYGYTF. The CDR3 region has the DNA TGTGCCAGCAGAGCGACAGGGGGACTCTATGGCTACACCTTC.

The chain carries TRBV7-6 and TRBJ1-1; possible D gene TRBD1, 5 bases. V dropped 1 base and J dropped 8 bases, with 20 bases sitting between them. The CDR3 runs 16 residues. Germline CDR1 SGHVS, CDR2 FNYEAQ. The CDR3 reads CASSLGTDGGSGEAFF. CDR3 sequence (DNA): TGTGCCAGCAGCTTAGGCACCGATGGAGGGTCAGGGGAAGCTTTCTTT.

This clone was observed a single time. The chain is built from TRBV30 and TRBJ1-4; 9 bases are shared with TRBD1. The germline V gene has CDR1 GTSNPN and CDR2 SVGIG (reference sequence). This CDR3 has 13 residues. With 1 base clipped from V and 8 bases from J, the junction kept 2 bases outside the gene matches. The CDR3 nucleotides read TGTGCCTGGAGTGGGACAGGGGAGGAAAAACTGTTTTTT. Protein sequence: CAWSGTGEEKLFF.

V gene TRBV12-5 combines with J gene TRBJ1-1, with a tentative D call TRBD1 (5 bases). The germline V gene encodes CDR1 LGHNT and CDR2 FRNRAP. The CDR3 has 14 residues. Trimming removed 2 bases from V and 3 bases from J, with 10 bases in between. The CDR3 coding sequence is TGTGCTAGTGGTTTGCAGGACACATACACTGAAGCTTTCTTT. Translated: CASGLQDTYTEAFF.